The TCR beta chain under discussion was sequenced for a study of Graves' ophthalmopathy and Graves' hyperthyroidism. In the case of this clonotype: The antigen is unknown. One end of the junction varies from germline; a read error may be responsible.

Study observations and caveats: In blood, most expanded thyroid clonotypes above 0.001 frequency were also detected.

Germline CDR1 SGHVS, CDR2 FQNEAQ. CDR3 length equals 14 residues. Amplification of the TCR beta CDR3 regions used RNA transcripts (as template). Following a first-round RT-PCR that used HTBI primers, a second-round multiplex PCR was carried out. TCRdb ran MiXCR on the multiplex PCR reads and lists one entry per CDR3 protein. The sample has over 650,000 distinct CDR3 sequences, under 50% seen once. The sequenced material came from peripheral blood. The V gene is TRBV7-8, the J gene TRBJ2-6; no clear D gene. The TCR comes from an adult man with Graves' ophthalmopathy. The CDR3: CVSSLGSGANVLTF. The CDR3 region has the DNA TGTGTCAGCAGTTTAGGTTCTGGGGCCAACGTCCTGACTTTC.